This T cell receptor (beta chain) was sequenced in a study of PD-1 blockade in classical Hodgkin lymphoma. General study findings and limits: Repertoire difference causes, possibly disease activity or prior therapy, remain undefined. According to reports, newly diagnosed patients had lower baseline TCR diversity than healthy donors, and relapsed/refractory patients had lower baseline TCR diversity still.

The time point is: newly diagnosed, previously untreated cHL patient sample. For comparison, PBMCs from newly diagnosed, untreated classical Hodgkin lymphoma were used. About this clone itself: No antigen is known for it.

Libraries were prepared by immunoSEQ multiplex PCR; TCRdb keeps only in-frame clonotypes and omits some of them. The table records about 47,000 clones, more than 75% of them present only once. This clonotype was obtained from a human donor with classical Hodgkin lymphoma. The material sequenced was peripheral blood mononuclear cells (PBMCs).

CDR3 loop: CASSHFANSTSGVNYEQYF. The CDR3 region has the DNA TGTGCCAGCAGCCATTTCGCGAACTCGACATCGGGTGTCAACTACGAGCAGTACTTC. V is TRBV16 and J is TRBJ2-7; D is undetermined. Germline CDR1 KGHSY, CDR2 FQNENV. The V end was cut by 3 bases, the J end by 3 bases, with 27 bases between. This CDR3 has 19 residues.